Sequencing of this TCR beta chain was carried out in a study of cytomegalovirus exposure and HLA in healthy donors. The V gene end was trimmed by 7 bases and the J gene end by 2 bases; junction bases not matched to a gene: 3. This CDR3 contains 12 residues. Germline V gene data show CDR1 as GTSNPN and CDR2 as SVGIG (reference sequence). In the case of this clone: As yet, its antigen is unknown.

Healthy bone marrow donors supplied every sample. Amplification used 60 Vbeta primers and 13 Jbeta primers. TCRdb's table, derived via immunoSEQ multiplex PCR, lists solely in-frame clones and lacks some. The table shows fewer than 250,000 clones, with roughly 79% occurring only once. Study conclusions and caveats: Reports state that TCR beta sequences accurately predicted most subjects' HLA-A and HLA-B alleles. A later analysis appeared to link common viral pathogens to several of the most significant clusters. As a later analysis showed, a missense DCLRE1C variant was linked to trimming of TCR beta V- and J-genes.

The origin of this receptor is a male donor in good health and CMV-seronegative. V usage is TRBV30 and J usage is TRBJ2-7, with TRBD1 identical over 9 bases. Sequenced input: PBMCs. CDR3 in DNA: TGTGCCTCCCGACAGGGGGCCTACGAGCAGTACTTC. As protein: CASRQGAYEQYF.